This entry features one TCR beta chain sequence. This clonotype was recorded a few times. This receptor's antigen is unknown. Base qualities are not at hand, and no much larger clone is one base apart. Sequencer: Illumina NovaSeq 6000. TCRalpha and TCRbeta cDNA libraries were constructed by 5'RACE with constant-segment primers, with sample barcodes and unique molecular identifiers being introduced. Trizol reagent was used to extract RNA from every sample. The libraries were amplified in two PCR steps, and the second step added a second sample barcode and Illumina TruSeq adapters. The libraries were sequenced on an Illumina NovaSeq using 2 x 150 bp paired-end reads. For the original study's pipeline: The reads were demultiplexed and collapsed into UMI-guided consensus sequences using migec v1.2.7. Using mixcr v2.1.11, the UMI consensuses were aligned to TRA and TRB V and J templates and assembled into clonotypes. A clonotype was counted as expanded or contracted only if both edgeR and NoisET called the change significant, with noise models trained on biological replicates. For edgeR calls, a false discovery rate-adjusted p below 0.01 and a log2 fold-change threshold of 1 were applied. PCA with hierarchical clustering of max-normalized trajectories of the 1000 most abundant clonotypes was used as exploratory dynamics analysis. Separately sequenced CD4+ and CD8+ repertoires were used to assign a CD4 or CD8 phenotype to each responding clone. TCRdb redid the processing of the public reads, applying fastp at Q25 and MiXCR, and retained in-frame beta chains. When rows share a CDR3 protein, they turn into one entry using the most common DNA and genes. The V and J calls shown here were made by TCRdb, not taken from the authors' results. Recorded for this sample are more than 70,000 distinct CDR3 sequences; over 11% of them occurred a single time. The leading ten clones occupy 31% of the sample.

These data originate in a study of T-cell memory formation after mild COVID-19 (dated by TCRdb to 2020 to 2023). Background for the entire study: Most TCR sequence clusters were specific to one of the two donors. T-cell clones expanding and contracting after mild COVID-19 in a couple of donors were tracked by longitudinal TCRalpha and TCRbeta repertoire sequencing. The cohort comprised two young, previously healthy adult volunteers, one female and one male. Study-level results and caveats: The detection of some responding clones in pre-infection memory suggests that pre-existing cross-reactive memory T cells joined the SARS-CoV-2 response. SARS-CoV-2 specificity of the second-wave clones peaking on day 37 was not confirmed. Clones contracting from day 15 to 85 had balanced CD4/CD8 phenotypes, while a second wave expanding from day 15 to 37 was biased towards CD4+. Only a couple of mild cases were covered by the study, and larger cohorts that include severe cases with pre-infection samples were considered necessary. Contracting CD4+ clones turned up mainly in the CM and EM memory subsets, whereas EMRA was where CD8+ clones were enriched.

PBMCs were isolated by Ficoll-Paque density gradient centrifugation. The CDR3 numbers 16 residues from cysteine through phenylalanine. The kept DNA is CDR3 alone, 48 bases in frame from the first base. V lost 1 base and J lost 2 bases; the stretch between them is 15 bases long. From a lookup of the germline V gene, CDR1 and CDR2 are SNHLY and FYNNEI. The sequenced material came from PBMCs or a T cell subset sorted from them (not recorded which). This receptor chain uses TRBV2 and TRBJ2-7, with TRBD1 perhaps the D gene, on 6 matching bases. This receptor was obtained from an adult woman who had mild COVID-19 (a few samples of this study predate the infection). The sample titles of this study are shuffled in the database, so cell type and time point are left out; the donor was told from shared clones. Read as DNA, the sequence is TGTGCCAGCAGTGAAGAAGGACAGAGCGGTCCCTACGAGCAGTACTTC. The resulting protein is CASSEEGQSGPYEQYF.